This T cell receptor (beta chain) was observed in a study of human T cells and chemical hapten exposure. Points from the study as a whole: Expanded TCRs made up significantly more big CDR3 similarity clusters than controls did.

Looked up from germline, CDR1 is SGHTA and CDR2 is FQGNSA. The CDR3 consists of 17 residues. V was shortened by 0 bases and J by 8 bases, with 20 bases between the two germline ends. In TCRdb, the RACE reads were re-called with MiXCR into one record per CDR3 protein. In the table there are more than 95,000 distinct CDR3 sequences, under 35% of which are singletons. Time point specified: patch test 3, about 24 weeks after DPC sensitization. Treatment meaning: therapeutic diphenylcyclopropenone sensitization with weekly scalp DPC. Total RNA was isolated from unfractionated whole blood. This clonotype was recorded a few times. Its target is not known.

The sample consisted of whole blood, taken in connection with sensitization to the hapten diphenylcyclopropenone (DPC). This chain links TRBV7-2 with TRBJ2-1, with a possible D match to TRBD2 (7 bases). The receptor comes from a man aged 35 to 55 with alopecia areata. Some clones in this sample may be carry-over from other donors' samples. CDR3 coding DNA: TGTGCCAGCAGCTTAGCCCGAGGGGGGACTAAGTTGGATGAGCAGTTCTTC. This encodes CASSLARGGTKLDEQFF.